This T cell receptor (beta chain) was obtained from a study of blood T cell repertoires in COVID-19 (dated by TCRdb to 2020 to 2021). About the study as a whole: Samples covering the acute and convalescent phases of COVID-19 were provided by collaborators in the United States, Italy and Spain. The prospective study material was composed of cDNA or gDNA derived from T cells, B-cell-depleted T cells, or PBMCs. The samples were drawn from two sources: the first 160 participants of the ongoing ImmuneRACE study, and 1,200 or so subjects contributed by 6 global collaborators. Sample metadata almost always included a de-identified subject ID, COVID-19 status, age in years and sex. Deeply sampled blood TCRbeta repertoires from subjects exposed to, actively infected with, or recovered from COVID-19 were included in the dataset. The repertoires were made available in a free public database intended to serve as a resource for research on the immune response to SARS-CoV-2. Where available, HLA class I and class II types were obtained from metadata supplied by the sample provider rather than from assay-based typing. Study-wide conclusions, independent of this receptor: How much clinical and demographic metadata was included differed by source and by participant, and the metadata was provided uncurated.

The immunoSEQ Assay, a bias-controlled multiplex PCR, was used to amplify TCRbeta CDR3 regions from genomic DNA. As for how the authors treated the data: Within the assay, amplification of reference gene primers was used to estimate how many nucleated cells each sample contained. Sequence reads were collapsed and filtered to measure the absolute abundance of every unique TCRbeta CDR3 rearrangement. For each sample, productive Simpson clonality was calculated by taking the square root of Simpson's diversity index across productive rearrangements. TCRdb's version of the immuneACCESS table is confined to in-frame rearrangements and falls short of the full clone set. An unresolved V gene accounts for under half of the shortfall where checked; the remainder is of unknown origin. V, J and clone size derive from that table, while D and trimming were established from the DNA sequence. The table for this sample lists roughly 69,000 clones; around three quarters of them were counted only once. Jointly, the top ten make up roughly 4.8% of the sample.

Collaborating institutions collected whole blood in K2EDTA tubes following their own protocols. For TCRbeta analysis, collaborator samples were shipped as frozen whole blood, as isolated PBMCs, or as DNA extracted from either sample type. Comment on this clone: Which antigen it targets is not known. One base away there is no much larger clone; base qualities are not given.

After removal of 4 bases from V and 3 bases from J, the junction retains 7 bases not matched to a gene. The cysteine opens and the phenylalanine closes a CDR3 of 15 amino acids. Only the CDR3 part of the read is kept: 45 bases, read in frame from the first base. The chain is encoded by TRBV23-1 joined to TRBJ2-7, and 9 junction bases match TRBD1. TRBV23-1 is reported as an ORF; its role is uncertain. Sequenced sample: peripheral blood. The sequence was collected from a human donor in a cohort sampled during active COVID-19. The CDR3 reads as follows: CASSPRQGGDYEQYF. The nucleotide sequence is given as TGCGCCAGCAGTCCCCGACAGGGGGGTGACTACGAGCAGTACTTC.